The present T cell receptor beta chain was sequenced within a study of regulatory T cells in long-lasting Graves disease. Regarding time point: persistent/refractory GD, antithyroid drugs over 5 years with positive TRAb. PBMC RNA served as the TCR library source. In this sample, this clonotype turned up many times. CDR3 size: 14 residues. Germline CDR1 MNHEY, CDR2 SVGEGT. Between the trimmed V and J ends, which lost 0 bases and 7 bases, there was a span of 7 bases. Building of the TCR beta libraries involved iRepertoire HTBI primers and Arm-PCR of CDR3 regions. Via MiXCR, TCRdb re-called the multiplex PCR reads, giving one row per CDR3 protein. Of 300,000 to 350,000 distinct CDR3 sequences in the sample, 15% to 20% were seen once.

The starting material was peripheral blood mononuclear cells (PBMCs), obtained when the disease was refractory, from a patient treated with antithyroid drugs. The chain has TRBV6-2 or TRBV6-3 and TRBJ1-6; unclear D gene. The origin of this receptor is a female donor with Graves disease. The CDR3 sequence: CASSYSLRNSPLHF. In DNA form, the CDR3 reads TGTGCCAGCAGTTACTCGCTAAGGAATTCACCCCTCCACTTT.